The 30 T cell receptor beta chains in this list originate from one sample, sequenced in a study of blood T cell repertoires in COVID-19. Using immunoSEQ multiplex PCR, the repertoire was profiled, and TCRdb retains in-frame clones only, with some absent. The sample shows 150,000 to 200,000 clones, about 88% of them seen only once. The sequenced material came from PBMCs or T cells enriched from blood (not recorded which). These receptors came from a woman aged 35 to 49 with acute COVID-19.

This sequence joins TRBV28 and TRBJ2-5, with D maybe TRBD1 (5 bases). V was shortened by 6 bases and J by 4 bases, with 21 bases between the two germline ends. The germline CDR1 and CDR2 sequences are MDHEN and SYDVKM. The CDR3 spans 16 residues. CDR3 DNA sequence: TGTGCCAGCAGCCCCCAACCCAGGACAAATGTAGAGACCCAGTACTTC. This gives the protein CASSPQPRTNVETQYF.

The V gene is TRBV6-1, the J gene TRBJ2-7; possibly TRBD2 for D (5 bases). The CDR3 has 13 residues. V was clipped by 2 bases and J by 6 bases, with 11 bases between them. The germline gives CDR1 MNHNS, CDR2 SASEGT. The CDR3 sequence: CASSESGFREQYF. The CDR3 nucleotides are TGTGCCAGCAGTGAATCGGGGTTTCGCGAGCAGTACTTC.

This clone was detected once. The chain recombines TRBV4-3 with TRBJ2-4, with TRBD1 as a possible D gene (5 bases). V dropped 0 bases and J dropped 0 bases, with 12 bases sitting between them. Germline V gene sequence: CDR1 LGHNA, CDR2 YSLEER. This CDR3 is 17 amino acids long. Written as DNA, the CDR3 is TGCGCCAGCAGCCAAGAGGGGCAGGGTCTAGCCAAAAACATTCAGTACTTC. This encodes CASSQEGQGLAKNIQYF.

This clone was seen only once. The chain joins TRBV30 to TRBJ1-2; D is unresolved. Trimming shortened V by 4 bases and J by 0 bases, and 6 bases separated the two germline ends. CDR1 and CDR2 from the germline V gene are GTSNPN and SVGIG (reference sequence). CDR3 length: 12 amino acids. The CDR3 protein is CAWTNSNYGYTF. CDR3 coding DNA: TGTGCCTGGACAAATTCTAACTATGGCTACACCTTC.

V gene TRBV27 combines with J gene TRBJ2-7; 7 bases line up with TRBD1. Trimming cost V 4 bases and J 2 bases; bases outside gene matches: 8. Germline V CDR1 and CDR2: MNHEY, SMNVEV (reference sequence). The CDR3 is 15 residues long. The CDR3 DNA reads TGTGCCAGCAGTTACTTCGGCCAGGGGGCCTACGAGCAGTACTTC. The encoded protein is CASSYFGQGAYEQYF.

The chain joins TRBV5-1 to TRBJ2-3, with D possibly TRBD2 on 7 matching bases. From germline, CDR1 is SGHRS and CDR2 YFSETQ. The V end was cut by 1 base, the J end by 5 bases, with 17 bases between. The CDR3 runs to 16 residues. The CDR3 DNA reads TGCGCCAGCAGCTTGACGGGGGGCCGGGCTGTAGATACGCAGTATTTT. It codes for CASSLTGGRAVDTQYF.

The rearrangement links TRBV28 to TRBJ2-3; TRBD2 aligns across 7 bases. The V and J ends lost 5 bases and 14 bases, in that order; junction bases with no gene match: 7. This CDR3 region has 11 residues. CDR1 MDHEN and CDR2 SYDVKM come from the germline V gene. CDR3 sequence reads: CASSQLSGVYF. The CDR3 DNA follows: TGTGCCAGCAGTCAGCTAAGCGGGGTGTATTTT.

V and J are TRBV3-1 (or the pseudogene TRBV3-2) and TRBJ2-1; the match to TRBD2 covers 9 bases. Losses at the gene ends were 4 bases for V and 2 bases for J; bases not matched to a gene: 6. CDR1 and CDR2 (germline): LGHDT, YNNKEL (reference sequence). This CDR3 comprises 16 residues. The DNA of the CDR3 is TGTGCCAGCAGCCGCACCGGGACTAGCACCTACAATGAGCAGTTCTTC. Translating gives CASSRTGTSTYNEQFF.

This clone was picked up one time. The chain couples TRBV11-1 to TRBJ1-1, with 9 bases matching TRBD1. The CDR3 spans 14 residues. CDR1 is SGHAT and CDR2 is FQDESV in the germline V gene (reference sequence). With V trimmed by 4 bases and J by 4 bases, 4 bases remained unmatched. The CDR3 sequence: CASSYRGLGTEAFF. The CDR3 DNA reads as TGTGCCAGCAGCTACAGGGGGCTTGGCACTGAAGCTTTCTTT.

J is TRBJ1-3 and V is TRBV18; D may be TRBD1 (5 bases). CDR1 and CDR2 from the germline V gene are KGHSH and LQKENI. This CDR3 is built from 16 residues. Trimming removed 11 bases from V and 0 bases from J, with 20 bases in between. CDR3 residues: CACNRPGFGSGNTIYF. The CDR3 DNA sequence: TGTGCCTGCAACAGGCCAGGGTTCGGCTCTGGAAACACCATATATTTT.

This rearrangement joins TRBV6-5 to TRBJ1-2, with TRBD1 matching over 7 bases. The germline gives CDR1 MNHEY, CDR2 SVGAGI. This CDR3 contains 13 residues. J was trimmed by 8 bases and V by 2 bases; bases with no gene match: 5. The CDR3 DNA reads TGTGCCAGCAGTTACGCTAGGACAGGCGGCTACACCTTC. It encodes CASSYARTGGYTF.

The genes are TRBV3-1 (or the pseudogene TRBV3-2) and TRBJ2-2; TRBD2 aligns across 13 bases. Germline values: CDR1 LGHDT, CDR2 YNNKEL (reference sequence). J lost 6 bases, V lost 4 bases, and 8 bases had no gene match. The CDR3 totals 17 residues. The CDR3 sequence is CASSLGLAGDVPGELFF. Written as DNA, the CDR3 is TGTGCCAGCAGCCTAGGACTAGCGGGAGATGTACCCGGGGAGCTGTTTTTT.

J is TRBJ2-5 and V is TRBV5-6; possibly TRBD1 for D (6 bases). Germline V lookup: CDR1 SGHDT, CDR2 YYEEEE. The CDR3 has 14 amino acids. The V end was cut by 4 bases, the J end by 2 bases, with 12 bases between. The CDR3 nucleotides read TGTGCCAGCAGCACTACAGGGAATCAAGAGACCCAGTACTTC. Amino acid sequence: CASSTTGNQETQYF.

The chain links TRBV19 to TRBJ2-1; 8 nucleotides line up with TRBD2. CDR3 size: 14 residues. The germline CDR1 and CDR2 sequences are LNHDA and SQIVND (reference sequence). V gave up 3 bases and J gave up 7 bases; unmatched junction bases: 5. The CDR3 DNA follows: TGTGCCAGTAGTATTCGGGGGGGCCTAAATGAGCAGTTCTTC. This codes for CASSIRGGLNEQFF.

This clone has only one observation. Other DNA sequences in this sample translate to the same CDR3. V usage is TRBV6-5 and J usage is TRBJ1-1; 9 positions match TRBD1. This CDR3 contains 14 residues. Germline lookup yields CDR1 MNHEY and CDR2 SVGAGI. V shed 4 bases, J shed 5 bases, and the junction held 5 bases outside the gene matches. DNA of the CDR3: TGTGCCAGCAGTTCCCGACAGGGGGGAACTGAAGCTTTCTTT. Amino acids: CASSSRQGGTEAFF.

The chain is built from TRBV2 and TRBJ2-2; 7 bases match TRBD1. This CDR3 region has 15 residues. The V gene end was trimmed by 4 bases and the J gene end by 5 bases; junction bases not matched to a gene: 7. Germline V gives CDR1 SNHLY, CDR2 FYNNEI. CDR3 region: CASSGFGTETGELFF. In DNA form, the CDR3 reads TGTGCCAGCAGTGGATTTGGGACAGAGACCGGGGAGCTGTTTTTT.

This chain links TRBV5-6 with TRBJ2-5; TRBD2 agrees at 7 bases. Trimming cost V 5 bases and J 5 bases; bases outside gene matches: 12. Germline V lookup: CDR1 SGHDT, CDR2 YYEEEE. The CDR3 runs 15 residues. This CDR3 reads CASSPGAGPQETQYF. CDR3 DNA sequence: TGTGCCAGCAGTCCCGGAGCGGGGCCCCAGGAGACCCAGTACTTC.

This chain connects TRBV6-5 to TRBJ1-2, with 8 bases that match TRBD1. Looked up from germline, CDR1 is MNHEY and CDR2 is SVGAGI. With V trimmed by 6 bases and J by 7 bases, 10 bases remained unmatched. The CDR3 loop spans 14 amino acids. In DNA form, the CDR3 reads TGTGCCAGCAGAAACCGGGCAGGGGGCCTTGGCTACACCTTC. It translates to CASRNRAGGLGYTF.

The chain employs TRBV10-2 and TRBJ2-3; the match to TRBD1 covers 10 bases. The junction had 9 bases not matched to a gene; V was cut back by 4 bases and J by 5 bases. CDR1 and CDR2 from the germline V gene are WSHSY and SAAADI. The CDR3 length is 16 residues. Here the CDR3 DNA reads TGCGCCAGCAGTGCTTGGGACAGGGGCATTCAAGATACGCAGTATTTT. Amino acid sequence: CASSAWDRGIQDTQYF.

This clone appeared a single time. V gene TRBV5-1 combines with J gene TRBJ1-2, with 7 nucleotides matching TRBD1. This CDR3 is 14 amino acids long. CDR1 SGHRS and CDR2 YFSETQ come from the germline V gene. V was pared by 0 bases and J by 3 bases, with 2 bases of the junction left unmatched. The CDR3 DNA is TGCGCCAGCAGCTTGGCTCAGGGGGACTATGGCTACACCTTC. It yields the protein CASSLAQGDYGYTF.

The table lists this clone with a count of one. This chain links TRBV7-9 with TRBJ1-2, with TRBD1 identical over 8 bases. In germline, CDR1 is SEHNR, CDR2 FQNEAQ (reference sequence). The CDR3 length is 15 residues. V was clipped by 1 base and J by 7 bases; unmatched bases: 8. The CDR3 loop is CASSLGTGLNFGYTF. CDR3 coding DNA: TGTGCCAGCAGCTTAGGGACAGGGCTAAATTTTGGCTACACCTTC. Using reference TRBV7-9 and TRBJ1-2 for the parts outside the CDR3, the full variable domain is DTGVSQNPRHKITKRGQNVTFRCDPISEHNRLYWYRQTLGQGPEFLTYFQNEAQLEKSRLLSDRFSAERPKGSFSTLEIQRTEQGDSAMYLCASSLGTGLNFGYTFGSGTRLTVV.

The chain employs TRBV3-1 (or the pseudogene TRBV3-2) and TRBJ2-1, with 8 nucleotides matching TRBD1. The V and J ends lost 4 bases and 2 bases, in that order; junction bases with no gene match: 4. CDR1 and CDR2 from the germline V gene are LGHDT and YNNKEL (reference sequence). This CDR3 region has 15 residues. CDR3 bases: TGTGCCAGCAGCCCCGTGGACAGGGCCTACAATGAGCAGTTCTTC. Translation: CASSPVDRAYNEQFF.

The rearrangement links TRBV12-2 to TRBJ1-1. TRBV12-2 is described as a pseudogene. The CDR3 is made up of 18 amino acids. The CDR3 bases are TGTGCAAGTCGCGCGCGGTTGAGGAGTGACCCCTCCAACACTGAAGCTTTCTTT. It translates to CASRARLRSDPSNTEAFF.

This clone was recorded once. This rearrangement joins TRBV7-6 to TRBJ1-2, with D perhaps TRBD1 (6 bases). Germline assignment: CDR1 SGHVS and CDR2 FNYEAQ. The CDR3 extends over 17 amino acids. V lost 5 bases, J lost 0 bases, and 19 bases lay in between. In DNA form, the CDR3 reads TGTGCCAGCAGCCCCGGACCCCAGGGGAAGACTAACTATGGCTACACCTTC. It translates to CASSPGPQGKTNYGYTF. The full variable domain, with the rest looked up from reference TRBV7-6 and TRBJ1-2, is GAGVSQSPRYKVTKRGQDVALRCDPISGHVSLYWYRQALGQGPEFLTYFNYEAQQDKSGLPNDRFSAERPEGSISTLTIQRTEQRDSAMYRCASSPGPQGKTNYGYTFGSGTRLTVV.

The genes are TRBV13 and TRBJ1-1, with 7 bases identical to TRBD1. V lost 5 bases to trimming and J lost 3 bases; unmatched junction nucleotides: 3. Germline V gene lookup returns CDR1 PRHDT and CDR2 FYEKMQ (reference sequence). There are 13 residues in the CDR3. CDR3: CASSTGVDTEAFF. Here the CDR3 DNA reads TGTGCCAGCAGCACAGGGGTGGACACTGAAGCTTTCTTT.

The genes are TRBV7-8 and TRBJ1-2, with TRBD1 matching over 7 bases. CDR1 and CDR2 (germline): SGHVS, FQNEAQ. The CDR3 spans 15 residues. J was trimmed by 4 bases and V by 5 bases; bases with no gene match: 10. The CDR3 spells CASSLSGTGVYGYTF. The CDR3 nucleotides are TGTGCCAGCAGCCTTAGTGGCACAGGGGTCTATGGCTACACCTTC.

The gene calls are TRBV11-2 and TRBJ2-7; maybe TRBD2 (6 bases). The CDR3 extends over 16 amino acids. Germline values: CDR1 SGHAT, CDR2 FQNNGV. The V gene lost 0 bases and the J gene lost 3 bases, with 15 bases spanning the gap. This CDR3 is CASSLEKAQEGYEQYF. CDR3 DNA sequence: TGTGCCAGCAGCTTAGAAAAAGCCCAGGAGGGCTACGAGCAGTACTTC. Variable domain in full (rest from reference TRBV11-2 and TRBJ2-7): EAGVAQSPRYKIIEKRQSVAFWCNPISGHATLYWYQQILGQGPKLLIQFQNNGVVDDSQLPKDRFSAERLKGVDSTLKIQPAKLEDSAVYLCASSLEKAQEGYEQYFGPGTRLTVT.

The chain is built from TRBV7-9 and TRBJ2-7, with TRBD1 matching over 8 bases. The CDR3 is 13 amino acids. V lost 4 bases and J lost 3; bases outside the gene matches: 2. Germline V gives CDR1 SEHNR, CDR2 FQNEAQ (reference sequence). CDR3 amino acids: CASSSTGDYEQYF. The CDR3 DNA is TGTGCCAGCAGCTCGACAGGGGACTACGAGCAGTACTTC. Full variable domain (rest looked up from reference TRBV7-9 and TRBJ2-7): DTGVSQNPRHKITKRGQNVTFRCDPISEHNRLYWYRQTLGQGPEFLTYFQNEAQLEKSRLLSDRFSAERPKGSFSTLEIQRTEQGDSAMYLCASSSTGDYEQYFGPGTRLTVT.

The chain couples TRBV7-6 to TRBJ2-3; TRBD2 might be the D (6 bases). V gave up 2 bases and J gave up 2 bases, with 14 bases separating them. The CDR3 is 16 amino acids. CDR1 is SGHVS and CDR2 is FNYEAQ in the germline V gene. CDR3 loop: CASSLILADTTDTQYF. The CDR3 coding sequence is TGTGCCAGCAGCTTAATATTAGCGGATACCACAGATACGCAGTATTTT. Full variable domain (missing parts from reference TRBV7-6 and TRBJ2-3): GAGVSQSPRYKVTKRGQDVALRCDPISGHVSLYWYRQALGQGPEFLTYFNYEAQQDKSGLPNDRFSAERPEGSISTLTIQRTEQRDSAMYRCASSLILADTTDTQYFGPGTRLTVL.

V is TRBV10-3 and J is TRBJ1-3, with 8 nucleotides matching TRBD1. Germline trimming cut 10 bases from V and 2 bases from J; bases unmatched to any gene: 13. Germline V gene lookup returns CDR1 ENHRY and CDR2 SYGVKD. The CDR3 is made up of 16 amino acids. As DNA, the CDR3 is TGTGCCACCGGCGCAGGACAGGGAGGACCTGGAAACACCATATATTTT. Its translation is CATGAGQGGPGNTIYF.